Listed below are T cell receptor beta chains from one sample, sequenced in a study of shared clonotypes between healthy human individuals. The data were produced by immunoSEQ multiplex PCR, yet TCRdb's version contains in-frame clones alone and is incomplete. The repertoire holds nearly 1 million clones, with over 75% as singletons. The sequenced material came from memory CD4+ T cells sorted from blood. All receptors come from a man aged 18 to 29 in good health. Each CDR3 is given with its conserved first and last residue. A D gene is named only where the DNA matches it firmly. The size entry is marked missing in some rows and otherwise reads once, few, many or a size class.

TRBJ1-3	-	TRBV19	-	CASTRGGSGNTIYF	TGTGCCAGTACTAGGGGGGGATCCGGAAACACCATATATTTT
TRBJ1-6	-	TRBV7-3	-	CASSQLTDSPLHF	TGTGCCAGCAGCCAGTTGACGGATTCACCCCTCCACTTT
TRBJ2-4	-	TRBV7-2	-	CASSSRTGGNIQYF	TGTGCCAGCAGCTCCCGGACTGGGGGCAACATTCAGTACTTC
TRBJ1-6	-	TRBV10-3	-	CAISDPTAAYNSPLHF	TGTGCCATCAGCGATCCGACAGCGGCTTATAATTCACCCCTCCACTTT
TRBJ1-2	-	TRBV4-1	-	CASTSRVGSGYGYTF	TGCGCCAGCACGTCTCGGGTAGGGTCAGGGTATGGCTACACCTTC
TRBJ1-1	-	TRBV4-1	-	CASSQDGDRSKAFF	TGCGCCAGCAGCCAAGATGGGGATAGGTCCAAAGCTTTCTTT
TRBJ2-3	-	TRBV30	-	CAWSERDTQYF	TGTGCCTGGAGTGAGCGAGATACGCAGTATTTT
TRBJ2-3	-	TRBV2	TRBD2	CASSEARPGDGRGTQYF	TGTGCCAGCAGTGAAGCACGGCCCGGGGATGGGAGGGGTACGCAGTATTTT
TRBJ1-5	-	TRBV6-1	-	CASSEAALFQPQHF	TGTGCCAGCAGTGAAGCAGCCTTATTTCAGCCCCAGCATTTT
TRBJ2-3	-	TRBV6-5	TRBD2	CASSRGGSTDTQYF	TGTGCCAGCAGCCGCGGGGGTAGCACAGATACGCAGTATTTT
TRBJ1-1	-	TRBV10-3	-	CAISGGRQGTMNTEAFF	TGTGCCATCAGCGGGGGGCGGCAGGGGACAATGAACACTGAAGCTTTCTTT
TRBJ2-7	few	TRBV11-2	-	CASSPQLGYEQYF	TGTGCCAGCAGCCCCCAATTGGGCTACGAGCAGTACTTC
TRBJ1-6	-	TRBV16	-	CASSQSRGGPGSPLHF	TGTGCCAGCAGCCAATCTAGGGGTGGGCCCGGTTCACCCCTCCACTTT
TRBJ1-2	-	TRBV5-1	-	CASSLESRGYGYTF	TGCGCCAGCAGCTTGGAGTCCAGGGGCTATGGCTACACCTTC
TRBJ1-3	few	TRBV5-5	-	CASSLEPGAGNTIYF	TGTGCCAGCAGCTTGGAGCCAGGGGCTGGAAACACCATATATTTT
TRBJ2-5	-	TRBV30	-	CAWSGGSRETQYF	TGTGCCTGGAGTGGTGGGTCAAGGGAGACCCAGTACTTC
TRBJ1-1	-	TRBV11-2	TRBD1	CASSSQGATEAFF	TGTGCCAGCAGCTCCCAGGGGGCCACTGAAGCTTTCTTT
TRBJ1-5	few	TRBV2	TRBD1	CASRGTGALNQPQHF	TGTGCCAGCAGAGGGACAGGGGCTCTCAATCAGCCCCAGCATTTT
TRBJ2-5	-	TRBV5-1	-	CASSFSSGETQYF	TGCGCCAGCAGCTTTTCTTCCGGGGAGACCCAGTACTTC
TRBJ1-6	-	TRBV5-1	TRBD1	CASTGDRNSPLHF	TGCGCCAGCACCGGGGACAGGAATTCACCCCTCCACTTT
TRBJ2-1	-	TRBV28	-	CASCQGGQNEQFF	TGTGCCAGCTGTCAGGGGGGACAGAATGAGCAGTTCTTC
TRBJ2-7	-	TRBV5-1	-	CASSPTYSGGGYEQYF	TGCGCCAGCAGTCCCACCTATAGCGGAGGTGGTTACGAGCAGTACTTC
TRBJ1-5	-	TRBV18	-	CASSLSDGANQPQHF	TGTGCCAGCTCACTTTCGGACGGTGCTAATCAGCCCCAGCATTTT
TRBJ1-5	-	TRBV5-6	-	CASSLGQGHQPQHF	TGTGCCAGCAGCTTGGGGCAGGGGCATCAGCCCCAGCATTTT
TRBJ2-7	many	TRBV5-1	TRBD2	CASRDTSGRRQYF	TGCGCCAGCAGGGATACTAGCGGGAGGAGGCAGTACTTC
TRBJ1-1	-	TRBV28	-	CASSFSRTAGTFF	TGTGCCAGCAGTTTCTCCCGGACAGCGGGGACTTTCTTT
TRBJ1-5	-	TRBV19	-	CASNQGNQPQHF	TGTGCCAGTAACCAGGGCAATCAGCCCCAGCATTTT
TRBJ2-4	-	TRBV7-8	-	CASSLDFLAKNIQYF	TGTGCCAGCAGCTTAGACTTTCTAGCCAAAAACATTCAGTACTTC
TRBJ2-5	-	TRBV7-9	-	CASRGTGETQYF	TGTGCCAGCAGGGGGACCGGGGAGACCCAGTACTTC
TRBJ2-2	few	TRBV6-5	TRBD1	CASRTGQENTGELFF	TGTGCCAGCAGAACGGGACAGGAGAACACCGGGGAGCTGTTTTTT
TRBJ2-7	-	TRBV10-3	-	CAISDTGIAYEQYF	TGTGCCATCAGTGATACAGGGATTGCCTACGAGCAGTACTTC
TRBJ1-1	-	TRBV5-1	-	CASSFQDNTEAFF	TGCGCCAGCAGCTTCCAGGATAACACTGAAGCTTTCTTT
TRBJ1-6	few	TRBV6-1	-	CASSENDWAPLHF	TGTGCCAGCAGTGAAAATGACTGGGCACCCCTCCACTTT
TRBJ1-2	-	TRBV5-6	TRBD1	CASSSQGANYGYTF	TGTGCCAGCAGCTCTCAGGGGGCTAACTATGGCTACACCTTC
TRBJ2-7	-	TRBV7-2	TRBD1	CASSFYPGQNIHEQYF	TGTGCCAGCAGCTTTTATCCGGGACAGAATATCCACGAGCAGTACTTC
TRBJ1-6	-	TRBV11-2	-	CASSLDLGVRSPLHF	TGTGCCAGCAGCTTAGATTTGGGGGTGAGGTCACCCCTCCACTTT
TRBJ1-5	-	TRBV18	-	CASSLNGGKGQPQHF	TGTGCCAGCTCACTCAACGGCGGGAAGGGTCAGCCCCAGCATTTT
TRBJ2-7	-	TRBV6-5	TRBD2	CASRSVGTSGKQYF	TGTGCCAGCCGCTCAGTAGGGACTAGCGGGAAGCAGTACTTC
TRBJ1-6	-	TRBV2	-	CASRGVLPEGPLHF	TGTGCCAGCAGAGGGGTCCTACCAGAAGGTCCCCTCCACTTT
TRBJ2-7	-	TRBV7-9	TRBD1	CASSSWSGQGMYEQYF	TGTGCCAGCAGCAGCTGGTCGGGACAGGGTATGTACGAGCAGTACTTC
TRBJ2-7	-	TRBV6-5	TRBD1	CASSYTSGTGAAEQYF	TGTGCCAGCAGTTACACATCCGGGACAGGGGCCGCCGAGCAGTACTTC
TRBJ1-1	-	TRBV7-2	TRBD1	CASSFPWDRSTEAFF	TGTGCCAGCAGCTTCCCTTGGGACAGAAGCACTGAAGCTTTCTTT
TRBJ1-2	-	TRBV4-2	-	CASSLYGGPQGGYTF	TGTGCCAGCAGCCTCTACGGGGGGCCTCAGGGTGGCTACACCTTC
TRBJ1-5	-	TRBV4-3	-	CASSQDAGSSNQPQHF	TGCGCCAGCAGCCAAGATGCGGGGAGTAGCAATCAGCCCCAGCATTTT
TRBJ1-3	-	TRBV30	TRBD1	CACLKTGSSGNTIYF	TGTGCCTGCCTAAAGACAGGGAGCTCTGGAAACACCATATATTTT
TRBJ2-7	-	TRBV19	TRBD2	CASTSGRYEQYF	TGTGCCAGTACCAGCGGGAGATACGAGCAGTACTTC
TRBJ2-3	-	TRBV15	-	CATSREAYPRTDTQYF	TGTGCCACCAGCAGAGAAGCCTATCCACGCACAGATACGCAGTATTTT
TRBJ2-7	-	TRBV7-3	-	CASSLSDGEQYF	TGTGCCAGCAGCTTATCGGACGGAGAGCAGTACTTC
TRBJ2-7	-	TRBV5-1	TRBD2	CASVPMAGAYEQYF	TGCGCCAGCGTCCCAATGGCGGGGGCCTACGAGCAGTACTTC
TRBJ2-7	-	TRBV19	TRBD2	CASTLEGGQGEQYF	TGTGCCAGTACACTAGAGGGAGGGCAGGGTGAGCAGTACTTC
TRBJ2-7	-	TRBV5-1	-	CASSLDGRMGTYEQYF	TGCGCCAGCAGCTTGGATGGCAGGATGGGGACCTACGAGCAGTACTTC
TRBJ2-3	-	TRBV28	TRBD1	CASSLVSGTGGRRTDTQYF	TGTGCCAGCAGTTTGGTTTCTGGGACAGGGGGCCGCCGCACAGATACGCAGTATTTT
TRBJ1-6	-	TRBV5-1	-	CASSLEGATGFSSPLHF	TGCGCCAGCAGCTTGGAGGGCGCAACAGGGTTTAGTTCACCCCTCCACTTT
TRBJ2-7	-	TRBV10-3	-	CAISEPTGRLYF	TGTGCCATCAGTGAGCCCACTGGACGTCTGTACTTC
TRBJ2-3	-	TRBV6-1	-	CASVGLRDTDTQYF	TGTGCCAGCGTTGGACTTCGGGACACAGATACGCAGTATTTT
TRBJ1-6	-	TRBV2	-	CARGPAGYNSPLHF	TGTGCCAGGGGCCCTGCGGGCTATAATTCACCCCTCCACTTT